Shown below are 21 T cell receptor beta chains from a single sample sequenced in a study of control samples from healthy donors and cancer patients. Clones were read by immunoSEQ multiplex PCR, and TCRdb kept only the in-frame ones, dropping some. Altogether about 98,000 clones are present, roughly 82% being singletons, with the ten largest covering about 2%. Material: blood. The source is a man in his 60s in good health.

The rearrangement uses TRBV13 and TRBJ1-6, with 11 bases lining up with TRBD1. Per germline, CDR1 PRHDT and CDR2 FYEKMQ (reference sequence). This CDR3 contains 15 residues. J was trimmed by 12 bases and V by 2 bases; bases with no gene match: 6. The CDR3 DNA is TGTGCCAGCAGCTTACGGACAGGGGGCGGGTTACCCCTCCACTTT. Translated, it gives CASSLRTGGGLPLHF.

This chain joins TRBV19 and TRBJ2-4, with D unresolved. Germline-derived CDR1 and CDR2 are LNHDA and SQIVND (reference sequence). This CDR3 is 16 amino acids long. V was cut by 5 bases and J by 0 bases, with 14 bases left in between. CDR3 sequence (DNA): TGTGCCAGTAGTTCATTTGGGGATTTAGCCAAAAACATTCAGTACTTC. As protein: CASSSFGDLAKNIQYF.

The chain uses TRBV10-3 and TRBJ2-3; tentative D call: TRBD2 (7 bases). V was cut by 10 bases and J by 1 base, with 24 bases left in between. Germline V gene lookup returns CDR1 ENHRY and CDR2 SYGVKD. The CDR3 length is 17 residues. The CDR3 loop is CASHPDGGPSRTDTQYF. CDR3 nucleotides: TGTGCCAGCCATCCAGACGGGGGGCCCTCCCGCACAGATACGCAGTATTTT.

V and J are TRBV19 and TRBJ1-5; 8 nucleotides align to TRBD1. The CDR3 has 15 amino acids. Germline trimming cut 9 bases from V and 5 bases from J; bases unmatched to any gene: 12. Germline V gene data show CDR1 as LNHDA and CDR2 as SQIVND (reference sequence). CDR3 bases: TGTGCCAGCAGAGCAGCAGGGGGCGCGCATCAGCCCCAGCATTTT. Its translation: CASRAAGGAHQPQHF.

The chain combines TRBV27 with TRBJ1-1; D uncertain. The CDR3 has 14 amino acids. V was clipped by 4 bases and J by 5 bases, with 14 bases between them. Germline CDR1 and CDR2: MNHEY and SMNVEV (reference sequence). The DNA of the CDR3 is TGTGCCAGCAGTTCTGACCGCCGCTTTACTGAAGCTTTCTTT. Protein product: CASSSDRRFTEAFF.

V usage is TRBV5-1 and J usage is TRBJ2-5, with D perhaps given as TRBD1 or TRBD2 (7 bases each). Germline V gene sequence: CDR1 SGHRS, CDR2 YFSETQ. Trimming pared 5 bases from V and 5 bases from J, leaving 13 bases between. This CDR3 comprises 13 residues. DNA for the CDR3: TGCGCCAGCAGGGTCAGGGGGGGTGAGACCCAGTACTTC. Translating it yields CASRVRGGETQYF. The whole variable domain, filled in from reference TRBV5-1 and TRBJ2-5, reads KAGVTQTPRYLIKTRGQQVTLSCSPISGHRSVSWYQQTPGQGLQFLFEYFSETQRNKGNFPGRFSGRQFSNSRSEMNVSTLELGDSALYLCASRVRGGETQYFGPGTRLLVL.

The chain has TRBV30 and TRBJ2-2; D ambiguous. Trimming took off 0 bases at V and 1 base at J, with 3 bases between the two ends. CDR1 GTSNPN and CDR2 SVGIG come from the germline V gene (reference sequence). The CDR3 has 13 residues. In DNA, the CDR3 is TGTGCCTGGAGTGTACGGAACACCGGGGAGCTGTTTTTT. Protein sequence: CAWSVRNTGELFF.

J is TRBJ2-1 and V is TRBV27; a possible D gene is TRBD2 (6 bases). The CDR3 runs 15 residues. V gave up 7 bases and J gave up 9 bases, with 22 bases separating them. Germline V gene lookup returns CDR1 MNHEY and CDR2 SMNVEV (reference sequence). The CDR3 protein is CASKFVAGYVSEQFF. CDR3 in DNA: TGTGCCAGCAAGTTTGTGGCGGGATACGTCAGTGAGCAGTTCTTC.

The rearrangement links TRBV7-9 to TRBJ1-5, with D hard to call. Germline CDR1 reads SEHNR; CDR2 reads FQNEAQ (reference sequence). Trimming took off 5 bases at V and 4 bases at J, with 12 bases between the two ends. CDR3 length equals 14 residues. The CDR3 loop is CASSTLDPNQPQHF. CDR3 nucleotide sequence: TGTGCCAGCAGCACCCTGGACCCAAATCAGCCCCAGCATTTT.

The V call is TRBV6-2 or TRBV6-3, the J call TRBJ2-3; D not resolved. CDR3 length: 14 amino acids. V lost 2 bases and J lost 0, with 6 bases in between. Germline values: CDR1 MNHEY, CDR2 SVGEGT. The CDR3 DNA follows: TGTGCCAGCAGTTACGCCTGGAGCACAGATACGCAGTATTTT. Protein sequence: CASSYAWSTDTQYF.

The rearrangement uses TRBV29-1 and TRBJ2-3; 8 bases align to TRBD2. From germline, CDR1 is SQVTM and CDR2 ANQGSEA. The CDR3 has 14 amino acids. The V segment lost 5 bases and the J segment 2 bases; nucleotides outside the gene matches: 6. Here the CDR3 DNA reads TGCAGCGTTCCGAGCGGGAGCCTCACAGATACGCAGTATTTT. This gives the protein CSVPSGSLTDTQYF.

V and J are TRBV16 and TRBJ2-7; the D gene could be TRBD1 or TRBD2 (5 bases each). In germline, CDR1 is KGHSY, CDR2 FQNENV. Trimming removed 4 bases at V and 5 bases at J, with 9 bases between. The CDR3 is 12 residues long. CDR3 amino acids: CASSPQGHEQYF. The CDR3 DNA follows: TGTGCCAGCAGCCCCCAGGGACACGAGCAGTACTTC.

The chain uses TRBV5-1 and TRBJ2-1; TRBD1 might be the D (5 bases). The CDR3 loop spans 12 amino acids. In germline, CDR1 is SGHRS, CDR2 YFSETQ. Trimming left V 4 bases short and J 9 bases short, with 11 bases between. CDR3: CASSQGLIEQFF. The DNA of the CDR3 is TGCGCCAGCAGCCAGGGATTAATTGAGCAGTTCTTC.

J is TRBJ2-7 and V is TRBV27, with TRBD2 matching over 8 bases. Germline V gene sequence: CDR1 MNHEY, CDR2 SMNVEV (reference sequence). The V segment lost 3 bases and the J segment 2 bases; nucleotides outside the gene matches: 0. The CDR3 extends over 13 amino acids. CDR3 loop: CASSFGRAYEQYF. CDR3 in DNA: TGTGCCAGCAGTTTCGGGAGGGCCTACGAGCAGTACTTC.

CDR3 in DNA: TGTGCCAGCAGTGAAGGGGGGAGGGCGAGAAATTCACCCCTCCACTTT. This encodes CASSEGGRARNSPLHF. This rearrangement joins TRBV2 to TRBJ1-6, with a tentative D call TRBD1 (5 bases). Germline V gives CDR1 SNHLY, CDR2 FYNNEI. The CDR3 covers 16 residues. Trimming removed 1 base at V and 7 bases at J, with 14 bases between.

The chain is built from TRBV2 and TRBJ1-1, with a possible D match to TRBD1 (6 bases). Germline CDR1 SNHLY, CDR2 FYNNEI. Trimming took off 6 bases at V and 4 bases at J, with 30 bases between the two ends. The CDR3 length is 19 residues. The DNA for the CDR3 is TGTGCCAGCAGCCGAATTGGGGCGGGGACACTCTTAGGCGGCACTGAAGCTTTCTTT. Translation: CASSRIGAGTLLGGTEAFF.

J is TRBJ2-2 and V is TRBV30; the match to TRBD1 covers 8 bases. The germline V gene encodes CDR1 GTSNPN and CDR2 SVGIG (reference sequence). This CDR3 has 15 residues. Germline trimming cut 3 bases from V and 1 base from J; bases unmatched to any gene: 4. This CDR3 reads CAWRDRVWNTGELFF. CDR3 bases: TGTGCCTGGAGGGACAGGGTCTGGAACACCGGGGAGCTGTTTTTT.

Only a few counts were recorded for this clone. The V and J genes are TRBV2 and TRBJ1-4, with D unclear. Germline CDR1 reads SNHLY; CDR2 reads FYNNEI. V lost 3 bases and J 4 bases, leaving 9 bases between the germline ends. The CDR3 is made up of 14 amino acids. CDR3 sequence: CASSDRSINEKLFF. The CDR3, as DNA: TGTGCCAGCAGTGACCGATCAATTAATGAAAAACTGTTTTTT.

The chain is built from TRBV15 and TRBJ2-7; D possibly corresponds to TRBD2 (5 bases). Per the germline V gene, CDR1 is LNHNV and CDR2 is YYDKDF (reference sequence). Trimming left V 1 base short and J 0 bases short, with 16 bases between. The CDR3 runs to 17 residues. Here the CDR3 reads CATSRAFAGTSSYEQYF. The CDR3 DNA sequence: TGTGCCACCAGCAGAGCCTTTGCGGGCACAAGCTCCTACGAGCAGTACTTC.

The chain couples TRBV6-5 to TRBJ2-7; D gene unclear. The CDR3 has 13 residues. From germline, CDR1 is MNHEY and CDR2 SVGAGI. V lost 7 bases to trimming and J lost 2 bases, with 12 bases between them. This CDR3 is CASTSHRAYEQYF. The CDR3, as DNA: TGTGCCAGCACCTCCCATAGGGCCTACGAGCAGTACTTC.

The chain uses TRBV5-1 and TRBJ2-7, with D unresolved. Trimming took off 4 bases at V and 3 bases at J, with 8 bases between the two ends. The CDR3 totals 12 residues. Germline V gene sequence: CDR1 SGHRS, CDR2 YFSETQ. The CDR3 bases are TGCGCCAGCAGCCCCACGGGCTACGAGCAGTACTTC. Residues: CASSPTGYEQYF.